These T cell receptor beta chains were read from a single sample in a study of Ad26.COV2.S vaccination and SARS-CoV-2 variants. Measured with immunoSEQ multiplex PCR; TCRdb has only the in-frame clones, and not every one. Altogether about 350,000 clones are present, about 90% being singletons, with the ten largest covering under 4%. The starting material was peripheral blood, obtained after recovery from COVID-19. These receptors were taken from a human donor who had recovered from COVID-19. The CDR3 runs from the conserved cysteine through the conserved F or W. D genes are given only for firm matches. Some rows have no size entry. The others give once, few or many, or a class for an expanded clone.

d_call	v_call	j_call	clone_size	cdr3_aa	cdr3_nt
-	TRBV6-5	TRBJ2-6	-	CASSYSGTSGANVLTF	TGTGCCAGCAGTTACTCCGGGACCTCTGGGGCCAACGTCCTGACTTTC
TRBD1	TRBV7-7	TRBJ2-7	-	CASSFSGTGEQYF	TGTGCTAGCAGCTTTTCCGGGACAGGCGAGCAGTACTTC
-	TRBV28	TRBJ1-2	-	CASSLMGHYGYTF	TGTGCCAGCAGTTTAATGGGGCACTATGGCTACACCTTC
-	TRBV9	TRBJ2-1	-	CASSAERRGSYNEQFF	TGTGCCAGCAGCGCTGAACGTAGGGGCTCCTACAATGAGCAGTTCTTC
-	TRBV9	TRBJ1-2	-	CASSVALHGGAGGYTF	TGTGCCAGCAGCGTAGCCCTCCACGGGGGGGCAGGGGGCTACACCTTC
TRBD1	TRBV9	TRBJ1-1	-	CASSASLTGEAGSTEAFF	TGTGCCAGCAGCGCGAGCTTGACAGGGGAAGCGGGGTCCACTGAAGCTTTCTTT
TRBD2	TRBV2	TRBJ2-1	-	CASLGLAGEASYNEQFF	TGTGCCAGCTTAGGGCTAGCGGGGGAAGCCTCCTACAATGAGCAGTTCTTC
TRBD1	TRBV29-1	TRBJ1-3	-	CSVEETGAGNTIYF	TGCAGCGTTGAAGAGACAGGGGCTGGAAACACCATATATTTT
TRBD2	TRBV19	TRBJ2-5	-	CASSIVGGETQYF	TGTGCCAGTAGTATAGTGGGGGGGGAGACCCAGTACTTC
-	TRBV7-9	TRBJ1-2	-	CASSDAGEYGYTF	TGTGCCAGCAGCGATGCAGGGGAGTATGGCTACACCTTC
-	TRBV19	TRBJ1-5	-	CACLDSPNSNQPQHF	TGTGCCTGCTTGGACAGCCCTAATAGCAATCAGCCCCAGCATTTT
TRBD2	TRBV5-1	TRBJ2-2	once	CASSSTSGVTGELFF	TGCGCCAGCAGCTCGACTAGCGGCGTCACCGGGGAGCTGTTTTTT
-	TRBV5-4	TRBJ2-3	once	CASSLDWSDTDTQYF	TGTGCCAGCAGCTTGGATTGGAGTGACACAGATACGCAGTATTTT
TRBD1	TRBV27	TRBJ2-7	-	CATARSGQGFEQYF	TGTGCCACAGCTAGGTCGGGACAGGGCTTCGAGCAGTACTTC
TRBD2	TRBV24-1	TRBJ2-5	-	CATSDPGGVQETQYF	TGTGCCACCAGTGACCCCGGGGGGGTCCAAGAGACCCAGTACTTC
-	TRBV6-5	TRBJ1-4	-	CASSNGRANEKLFF	TGTGCCAGCAGTAACGGTCGGGCTAATGAAAAACTGTTTTTT
-	TRBV6-5	TRBJ2-7	-	CATLRRDSSSYEQYF	TGTGCCACCCTACGGAGGGACTCGAGCTCCTACGAGCAGTACTTC
-	TRBV25-1	TRBJ1-1	-	CASSAMGMNTEAFF	TGTGCCAGCAGTGCTATGGGGATGAACACTGAAGCTTTCTTT
-	TRBV5-4	TRBJ1-1	-	CASSFWTEYTEAFF	TGTGCCAGCAGCTTCTGGACAGAGTACACTGAAGCTTTCTTT
TRBD2	TRBV6-5	TRBJ2-3	-	CASGGAGATDTQYF	TGTGCCAGCGGGGGAGCGGGGGCCACAGATACGCAGTATTTT
-	TRBV6-5	TRBJ1-2	-	CASSYRGRRIDGYTF	TGTGCCAGCAGTTACCGTGGGCGGAGGATTGATGGCTACACCTTC
-	TRBV11-2	TRBJ1-1	-	CASSERIQGGTEAFF	TGTGCCAGCAGCGAACGGATACAGGGAGGAACTGAAGCTTTCTTT
-	TRBV19	TRBJ1-3	-	CASSPPGRFAGNTIYF	TGTGCCAGTTCGCCTCCGGGACGGTTTGCTGGAAACACCATATATTTT
TRBD2	TRBV4-3	TRBJ2-1	-	CASSQDASGYNEQFF	TGCGCCAGCAGCCAAGATGCTAGCGGGTACAATGAGCAGTTCTTC
-	TRBV19	TRBJ1-1	-	CASSITGNTEAFF	TGTGCCAGTAGTATCACAGGGAACACTGAAGCTTTCTTT
-	TRBV13	TRBJ2-7	-	CASSLFGQGIHEQYF	TGTGCCAGCAGCTTATTTGGGCAGGGGATCCACGAGCAGTACTTC
-	TRBV10-1	TRBJ2-7	-	CASSEPGPGDEQYF	TGCGCCAGCAGTGAGCCCGGGCCAGGGGACGAGCAGTACTTC
-	TRBV19	TRBJ1-1	-	CASSIVEGRFTEAFF	TGTGCCAGTAGTATAGTTGAGGGTAGATTTACTGAAGCTTTCTTT
-	TRBV10-1	TRBJ1-1	few	CASSESNVEAFF	TGCGCCAGCAGTGAGTCGAACGTCGAAGCTTTCTTT
-	TRBV5-1	TRBJ1-4	-	CASSIQGKGEKLFF	TGCGCCAGCAGCATCCAGGGGAAGGGCGAAAAACTGTTTTTT
-	TRBV29-1	TRBJ1-1	-	CSVDLGGRTEAFF	TGCAGCGTTGATTTAGGGGGGCGCACTGAAGCTTTCTTT
-	TRBV19	TRBJ1-3	-	CASSINQGSGGNTIYF	TGTGCCAGTAGTATAAACCAGGGTTCTGGCGGAAACACCATATATTTT
-	TRBV27	TRBJ1-5	once	CASSPGDGQPQHF	TGTGCCAGCAGTCCAGGGGACGGCCAGCCCCAGCATTTT
TRBD2	TRBV5-4	TRBJ2-5	once	CASSVRLAGGQETQYF	TGTGCCAGCAGCGTAAGACTAGCGGGGGGACAAGAGACCCAGTACTTC
-	TRBV4-3	TRBJ2-3	-	CASSQNGPYSTDTQYF	TGCGCCAGCAGCCAAAACGGACCCTATAGCACAGATACGCAGTATTTT
-	TRBV19	TRBJ1-2	-	CASSIQGRGGYTF	TGTGCCAGTAGTATCCAGGGCCGGGGTGGCTACACCTTC
-	TRBV6-5	TRBJ1-5	-	CATSEAHGQPQHF	TGTGCCACCTCGGAGGCCCACGGTCAGCCCCAGCATTTT
-	TRBV7-8	TRBJ2-3	-	CASSLPTDTQYF	TGTGCCAGCAGCCTCCCCACAGATACGCAGTATTTT
TRBD1	TRBV14	TRBJ1-2	-	CASSQRPRGYGYTF	TGTGCCAGCAGCCAACGGCCCAGGGGGTATGGCTACACCTTC
-	TRBV6-1	TRBJ2-3	-	CASSEVPRSTDTQYF	TGTGCCAGCAGTGAAGTCCCGAGGTCCACAGATACGCAGTATTTT
-	TRBV9	TRBJ2-1	-	CASSVVPESAYNEQFF	TGTGCCAGCAGCGTAGTCCCGGAGTCGGCCTACAATGAGCAGTTCTTC
-	TRBV12-3/TRBV12-4	TRBJ1-2	-	CASSLWDAYGYTF	TGTGCCAGCAGTTTATGGGACGCCTATGGCTACACCTTC
-	TRBV27	TRBJ1-4	-	CASSLSSGAGAATNEKLFF	TGTGCCAGCAGTTTAAGCTCGGGGGCGGGTGCTGCAACTAATGAAAAACTGTTTTTT
-	TRBV5-1	TRBJ1-4	-	CASSRDTNSINEKLFF	TGCGCCAGCAGCCGCGACACAAACTCAATCAACGAAAAACTGTTTTTT
TRBD1	TRBV24-1	TRBJ1-1	-	CATRDRGWTEAFF	TGTGCCACCAGGGACAGGGGTTGGACTGAAGCTTTCTTT
TRBD1	TRBV9	TRBJ1-2	-	CASTLEGEGADGYTF	TGTGCCAGCACCTTAGAGGGAGAGGGGGCGGATGGCTACACCTTC
-	TRBV12-3/TRBV12-4	TRBJ1-6	few	CASSRDINSPLHF	TGTGCCAGCAGCCGGGACATTAATTCACCCCTCCACTTT